This T cell receptor beta chain was identified during a study of shared clonotypes between healthy human individuals. This clone was seen a few times. As yet, its antigen is unknown. CDR1 and CDR2 (germline): SGHNT, YYREEE (reference sequence). The V segment lost 0 bases and the J segment 8 bases; nucleotides outside the gene matches: 4. The length of the CDR3 is 15 residues. Several immunoSEQ plates received, in even portions, the genomic DNA of each subset. Unsorted PBMC DNA was sequenced on ten immunoSEQ deep assay plates. Clones were sequenced by immunoSEQ multiplex PCR, and TCRdb holds only the in-frame ones, with some missing. The sample lists more than 450,000 clones; 79% were seen once. Study-level findings and limits: Sequencing depth was expected to affect clonotype sharing among donors.

The gene calls are TRBV5-4 and TRBJ1-4; 10 positions match TRBD1. This sequence originates from a woman aged 35 to 49 in good health. Some clones in this sample may be carry-over from other donors' samples. The sample was PBMCs. CDR3 DNA sequence: TGTGCCAGCAGCTTGGCCGCGACAGGGGGCGAAAAACTGTTTTTT. This encodes CASSLAATGGEKLFF.